The table lists the clone carrying this T cell receptor beta chain with a few counts. The entry originates in a study of blood T cell repertoires in COVID-19. About the research overall: PBMCs, B-cell-depleted T cells, or T cells provided the cDNA or gDNA that made up the material.

Produced via immunoSEQ multiplex PCR; TCRdb's table is partial and in-frame only. Seen here are hundreds of thousands of clones, 85% to 90% observed once, and the top ten hold 1.5% to 2%. The CDR3 has 15 amino acids. The germline V gene has CDR1 MNHEY and CDR2 SVGEGT. V gave up 0 bases and J gave up 4 bases; unmatched junction bases: 2. The TCR comes from a woman in her twenties or thirties with COVID-19, enrolled during active disease. This sequence joins TRBV6-2 or TRBV6-3 and TRBJ2-1, with TRBD1 matching over 8 bases. The sample was peripheral blood. CDR3 region: CASSYSTGEYNEQFF. The CDR3 nucleotides read TGTGCCAGCAGTTACTCGACAGGGGAATACAATGAGCAGTTCTTC.